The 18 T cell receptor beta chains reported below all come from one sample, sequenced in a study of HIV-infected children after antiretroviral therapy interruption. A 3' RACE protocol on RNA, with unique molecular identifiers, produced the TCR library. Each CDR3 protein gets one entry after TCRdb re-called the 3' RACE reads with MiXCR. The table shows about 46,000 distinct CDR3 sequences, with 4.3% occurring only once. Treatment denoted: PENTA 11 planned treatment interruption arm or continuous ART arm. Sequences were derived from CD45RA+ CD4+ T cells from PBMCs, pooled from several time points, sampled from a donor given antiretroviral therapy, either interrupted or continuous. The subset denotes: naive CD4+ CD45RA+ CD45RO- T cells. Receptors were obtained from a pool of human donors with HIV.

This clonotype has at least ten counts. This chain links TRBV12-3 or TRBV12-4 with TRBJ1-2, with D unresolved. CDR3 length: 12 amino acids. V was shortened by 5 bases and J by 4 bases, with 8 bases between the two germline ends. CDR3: CASSLDIYGYTF. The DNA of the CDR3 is TGTGCCAGCAGTCTTGACATCTATGGCTACACCTTC.

CDR3 DNA: TGTGCCAGCAGCCAACATGCGGGGTCACTAGCCAAAAACATTCAGTACTTC. Translating gives CASSQHAGSLAKNIQYF. The genes are TRBV3-1 and TRBJ2-4, with D tentatively TRBD2 (6 bases). V lost 2 bases and J lost 0, with 14 bases in between. Germline CDR1 and CDR2: LGHDT and YNNKEL (reference sequence). The CDR3 runs to 17 residues. Supplemented by reference TRBV3-1 and TRBJ2-4, the full variable domain reads DTAVSQTPKYLVTQMGNDKSIKCEQNLGHDTMYWYKQDSKKFLKIMFSYNNKELIINETVPNRFSPKSPDKAHLNLHINSLELGDSAVYFCASSQHAGSLAKNIQYFGAGTRLSVL.

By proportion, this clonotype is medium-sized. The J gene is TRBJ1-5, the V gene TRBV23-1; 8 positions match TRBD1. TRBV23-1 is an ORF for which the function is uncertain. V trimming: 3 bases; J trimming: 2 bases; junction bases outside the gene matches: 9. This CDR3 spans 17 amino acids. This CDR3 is CASSHLDRERGNQPQHF. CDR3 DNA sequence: TGCGCCAGCAGTCACCTGGACAGGGAGAGAGGCAATCAGCCCCAGCATTTT.

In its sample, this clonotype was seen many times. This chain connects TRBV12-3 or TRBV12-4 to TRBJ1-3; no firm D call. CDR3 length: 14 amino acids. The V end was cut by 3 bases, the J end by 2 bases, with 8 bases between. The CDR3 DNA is TGTGCCAGCAGTTTGGGAACCCCTGGAAACACCATATATTTT. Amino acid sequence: CASSLGTPGNTIYF.

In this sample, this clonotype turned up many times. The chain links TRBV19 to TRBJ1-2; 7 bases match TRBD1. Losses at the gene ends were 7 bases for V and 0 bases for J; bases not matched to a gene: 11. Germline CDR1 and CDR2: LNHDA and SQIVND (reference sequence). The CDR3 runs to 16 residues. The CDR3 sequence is CASTGDRAGANYGYTF. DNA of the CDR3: TGTGCCAGTACCGGAGACAGGGCTGGAGCTAACTATGGCTACACCTTC.

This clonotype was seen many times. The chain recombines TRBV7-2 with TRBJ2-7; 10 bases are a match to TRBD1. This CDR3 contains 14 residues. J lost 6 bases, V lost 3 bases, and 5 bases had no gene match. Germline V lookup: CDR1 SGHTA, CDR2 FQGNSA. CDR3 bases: TGTGCCAGCAGCTTTTCTGACAGGGGGCGCGAGCAGTACTTC. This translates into CASSFSDRGREQYF.

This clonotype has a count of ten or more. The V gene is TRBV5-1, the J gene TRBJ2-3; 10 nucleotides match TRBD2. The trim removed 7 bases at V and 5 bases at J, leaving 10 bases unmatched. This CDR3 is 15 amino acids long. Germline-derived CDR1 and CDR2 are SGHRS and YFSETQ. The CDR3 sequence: CASGERGGKGDTQYF. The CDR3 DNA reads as TGCGCCAGCGGAGAGCGGGGGGGCAAAGGAGATACGCAGTATTTT.

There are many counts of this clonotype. The CDR3 DNA reads TGTGCCAGCAGTTTAGGCCGGGTATATGGCTACACCTTC. Amino acids: CASSLGRVYGYTF. V gene TRBV12-3 or TRBV12-4 combines with J gene TRBJ1-2; D is undetermined. This CDR3 has 13 residues. V was cut by 1 base and J by 5 bases, with 8 bases left in between.

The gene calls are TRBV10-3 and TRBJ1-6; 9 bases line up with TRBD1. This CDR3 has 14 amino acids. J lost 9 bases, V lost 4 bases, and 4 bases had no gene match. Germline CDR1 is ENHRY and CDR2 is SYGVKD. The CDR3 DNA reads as TGTGCCATCAGTGGAACAGGGGGCTCTTCACCCCTCCACTTT. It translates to CAISGTGGSSPLHF.

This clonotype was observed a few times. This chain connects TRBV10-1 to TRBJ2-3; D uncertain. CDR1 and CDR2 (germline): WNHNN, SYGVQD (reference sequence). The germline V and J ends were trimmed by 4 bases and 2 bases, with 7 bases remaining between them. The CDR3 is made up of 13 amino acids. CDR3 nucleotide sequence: TGCGCCAGCAGTGCTGAGTACACAGATACGCAGTATTTT. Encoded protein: CASSAEYTDTQYF.

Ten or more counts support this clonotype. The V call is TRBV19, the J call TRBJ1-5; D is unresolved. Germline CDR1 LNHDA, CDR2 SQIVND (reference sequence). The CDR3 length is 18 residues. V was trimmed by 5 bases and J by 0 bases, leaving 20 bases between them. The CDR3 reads CASSPSMGRMYSNQPQHF. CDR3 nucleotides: TGTGCCAGTAGTCCCTCGATGGGCCGAATGTATAGCAATCAGCCCCAGCATTTT.

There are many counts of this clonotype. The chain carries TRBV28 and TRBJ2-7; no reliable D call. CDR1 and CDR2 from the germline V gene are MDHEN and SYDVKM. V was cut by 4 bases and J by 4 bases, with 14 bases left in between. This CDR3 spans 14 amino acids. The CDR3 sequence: CASSSFVREYEQYF. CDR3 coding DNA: TGTGCCAGCAGTTCTTTCGTCCGAGAATACGAGCAGTACTTC.

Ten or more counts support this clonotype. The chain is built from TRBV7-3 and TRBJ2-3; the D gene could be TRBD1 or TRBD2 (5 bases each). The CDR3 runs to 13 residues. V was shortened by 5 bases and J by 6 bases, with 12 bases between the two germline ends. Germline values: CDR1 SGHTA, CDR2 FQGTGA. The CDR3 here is CASSQGGGDTQYF. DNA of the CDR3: TGTGCCAGCAGCCAGGGTGGAGGTGATACGCAGTATTTT.

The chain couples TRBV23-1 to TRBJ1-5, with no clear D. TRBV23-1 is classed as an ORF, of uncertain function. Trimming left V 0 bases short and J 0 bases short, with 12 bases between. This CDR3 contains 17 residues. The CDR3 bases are TGCGCCAGCAGTCAATCTCGGCGGACCGATAGCAATCAGCCCCAGCATTTT. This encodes CASSQSRRTDSNQPQHF.

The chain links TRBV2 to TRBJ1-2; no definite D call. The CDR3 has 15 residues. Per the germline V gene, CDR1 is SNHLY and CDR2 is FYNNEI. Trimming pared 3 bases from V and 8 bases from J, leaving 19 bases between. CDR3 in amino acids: CASSELIDGVGGYTF. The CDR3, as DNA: TGTGCCAGCAGTGAGCTGATTGACGGCGTTGGAGGCTACACCTTC.

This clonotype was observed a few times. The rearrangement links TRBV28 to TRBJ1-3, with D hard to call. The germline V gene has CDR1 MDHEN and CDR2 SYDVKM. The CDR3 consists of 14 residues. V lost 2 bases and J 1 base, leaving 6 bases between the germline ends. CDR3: CASSLIQSGNTIYF. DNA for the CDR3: TGTGCCAGCAGTTTAATTCAATCTGGAAACACCATATATTTT.

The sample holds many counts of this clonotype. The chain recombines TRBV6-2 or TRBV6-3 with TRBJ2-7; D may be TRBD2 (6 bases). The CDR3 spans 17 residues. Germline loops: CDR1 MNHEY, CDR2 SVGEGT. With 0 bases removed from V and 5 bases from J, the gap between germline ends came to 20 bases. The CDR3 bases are TGTGCCAGCAGTTACTCGATACGTTCGGGACTCGGAAACGAGCAGTACTTC. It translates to CASSYSIRSGLGNEQYF.

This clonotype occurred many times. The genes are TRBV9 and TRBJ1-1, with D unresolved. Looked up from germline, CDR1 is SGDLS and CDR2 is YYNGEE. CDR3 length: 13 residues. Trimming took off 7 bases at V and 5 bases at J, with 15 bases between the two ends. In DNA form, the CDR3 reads TGTGCCAGCGCAAGAACAGCCGCTACTGAAGCTTTCTTT. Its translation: CASARTAATEAFF.